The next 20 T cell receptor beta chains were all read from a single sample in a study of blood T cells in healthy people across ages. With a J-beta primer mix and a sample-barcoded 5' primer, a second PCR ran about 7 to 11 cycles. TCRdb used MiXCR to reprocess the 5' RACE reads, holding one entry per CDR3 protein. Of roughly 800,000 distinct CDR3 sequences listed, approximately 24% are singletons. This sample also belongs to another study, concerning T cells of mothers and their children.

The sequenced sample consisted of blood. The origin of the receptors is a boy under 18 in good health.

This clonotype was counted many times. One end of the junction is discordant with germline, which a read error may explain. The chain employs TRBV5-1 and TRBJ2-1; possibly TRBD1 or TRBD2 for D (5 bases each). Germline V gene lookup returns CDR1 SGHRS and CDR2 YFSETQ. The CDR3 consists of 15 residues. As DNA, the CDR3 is TGCGCCAGCAGACTCCGGGACCTCTCCCACAATGAGCAGTTCTTC. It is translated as CASRLRDLSHNEQFF. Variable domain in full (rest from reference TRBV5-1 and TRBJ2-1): KAGVTQTPRYLIKTRGQQVTLSCSPISGHRSVSWYQQTPGQGLQFLFEYFSETQRNKGNFPGRFSGRQFSNSRSEMNVSTLELGDSALYLCASRLRDLSHNEQFFGPGTRLTVL.

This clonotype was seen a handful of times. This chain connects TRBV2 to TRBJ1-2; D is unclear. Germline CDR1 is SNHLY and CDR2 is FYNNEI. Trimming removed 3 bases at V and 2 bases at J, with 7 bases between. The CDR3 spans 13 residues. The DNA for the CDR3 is TGTGCCAGCAGTGAGGAACGGAACTATGGCTACACCTTC. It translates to CASSEERNYGYTF.

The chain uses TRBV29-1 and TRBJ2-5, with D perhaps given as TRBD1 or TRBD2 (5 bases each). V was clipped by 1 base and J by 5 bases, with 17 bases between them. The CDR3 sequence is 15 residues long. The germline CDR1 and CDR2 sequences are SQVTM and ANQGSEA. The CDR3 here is CSVEVLGTGRETQYF. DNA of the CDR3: TGCAGCGTTGAAGTCTTAGGGACGGGGCGGGAGACCCAGTACTTC.

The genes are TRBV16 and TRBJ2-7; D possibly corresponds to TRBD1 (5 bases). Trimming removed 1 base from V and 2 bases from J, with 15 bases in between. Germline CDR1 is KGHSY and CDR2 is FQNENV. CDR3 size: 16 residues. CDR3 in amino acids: CASSQLNETAAYEQYF. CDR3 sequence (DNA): TGTGCCAGCAGCCAATTGAATGAGACAGCCGCCTACGAGCAGTACTTC.

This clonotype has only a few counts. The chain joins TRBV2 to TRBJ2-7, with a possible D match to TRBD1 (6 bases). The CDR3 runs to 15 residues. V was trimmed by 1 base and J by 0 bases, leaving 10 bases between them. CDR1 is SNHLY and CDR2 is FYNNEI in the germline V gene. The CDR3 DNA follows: TGTGCCAGCAGTGAAGGTTACAGGGTCTCCTACGAGCAGTACTTC. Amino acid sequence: CASSEGYRVSYEQYF.

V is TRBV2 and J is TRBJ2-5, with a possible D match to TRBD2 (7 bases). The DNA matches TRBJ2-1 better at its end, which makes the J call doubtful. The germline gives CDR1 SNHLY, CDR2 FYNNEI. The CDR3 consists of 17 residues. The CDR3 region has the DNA TGTGCCAGCAGTGAAGTGGCCAGCGGGGACAAATACAATGAGCAGTTCTTC. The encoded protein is CASSEVASGDKYNEQFF.

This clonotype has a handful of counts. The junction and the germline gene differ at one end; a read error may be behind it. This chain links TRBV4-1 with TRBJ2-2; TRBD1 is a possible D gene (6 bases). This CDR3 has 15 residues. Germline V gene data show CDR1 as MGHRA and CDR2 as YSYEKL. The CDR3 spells CASSPPGRDTGELFF. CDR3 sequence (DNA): TGCGCCAGCAGCCCTCCTGGCAGGGACACCGGTGAGCTGTTTTTT.

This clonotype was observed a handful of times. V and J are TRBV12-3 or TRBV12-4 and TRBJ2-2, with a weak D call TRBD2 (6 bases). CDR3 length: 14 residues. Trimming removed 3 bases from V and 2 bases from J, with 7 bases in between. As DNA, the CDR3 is TGTGCCAGCAGTTTGGAGGGTAACACCGGGGAGCTGTTTTTT. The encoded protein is CASSLEGNTGELFF.

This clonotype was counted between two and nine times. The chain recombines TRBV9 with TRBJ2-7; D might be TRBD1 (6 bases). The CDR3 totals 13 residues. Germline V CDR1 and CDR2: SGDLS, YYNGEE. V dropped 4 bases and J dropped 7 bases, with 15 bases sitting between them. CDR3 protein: CASSPGAAGEQYF. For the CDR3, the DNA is TGTGCCAGCAGCCCAGGGGCGGCTGGGGAGCAGTACTTC. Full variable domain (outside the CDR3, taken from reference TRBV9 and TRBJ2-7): DSGVTQTPKHLITATGQRVTLRCSPRSGDLSVYWYQQSLDQGLQFLIQYYNGEERAKGNILERFSAQQFPDLHSELNLSSLELGDSALYFCASSPGAAGEQYFGPGTRLTVT.

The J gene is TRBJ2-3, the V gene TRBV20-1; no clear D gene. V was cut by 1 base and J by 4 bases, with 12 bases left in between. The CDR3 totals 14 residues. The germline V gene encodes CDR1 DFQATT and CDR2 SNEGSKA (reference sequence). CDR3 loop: CSARGWGTPDTQYF. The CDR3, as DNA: TGCAGTGCTAGAGGATGGGGTACCCCAGATACGCAGTATTTT.

The CDR3 nucleotides are TGTGCCAGCAGGGTAGCTACAGCAGATACGCAGTATTTT. It codes for CASRVATADTQYF. The rearrangement joins TRBV21-1 to TRBJ2-3. TRBV21-1 is a known pseudogene. The CDR3 spans 13 residues.

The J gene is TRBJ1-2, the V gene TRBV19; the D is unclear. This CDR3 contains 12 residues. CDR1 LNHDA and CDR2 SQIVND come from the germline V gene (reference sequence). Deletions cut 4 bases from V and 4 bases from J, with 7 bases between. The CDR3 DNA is TGTGCCAGTAGTACTTTCTCCTATGGCTACACCTTC. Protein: CASSTFSYGYTF.

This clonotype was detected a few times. In nucleotides, the CDR3 is TGTGCCAGCAGTTTAGCTTGGACTCAGGATGGCTACACCTTC. Protein sequence: CASSLAWTQDGYTF. The chain joins TRBV12-3 or TRBV12-4 to TRBJ1-2; D uncertain. The CDR3 loop spans 14 amino acids. Trimming took off 0 bases at V and 6 bases at J, with 11 bases between the two ends.

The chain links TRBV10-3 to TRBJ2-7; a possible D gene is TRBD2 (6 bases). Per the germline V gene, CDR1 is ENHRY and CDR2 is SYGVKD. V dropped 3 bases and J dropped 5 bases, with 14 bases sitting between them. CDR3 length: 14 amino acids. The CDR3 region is CAISDGGGVHEQYF. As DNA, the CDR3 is TGTGCCATCAGTGATGGTGGCGGGGTCCACGAGCAGTACTTC.

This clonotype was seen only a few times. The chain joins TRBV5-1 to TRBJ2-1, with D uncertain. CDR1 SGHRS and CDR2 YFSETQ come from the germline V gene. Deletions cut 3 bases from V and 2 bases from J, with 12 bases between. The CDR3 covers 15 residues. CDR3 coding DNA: TGCGCCAGCAGCTACGAAGGACGGACCTACAATGAGCAGTTCTTC. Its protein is CASSYEGRTYNEQFF.

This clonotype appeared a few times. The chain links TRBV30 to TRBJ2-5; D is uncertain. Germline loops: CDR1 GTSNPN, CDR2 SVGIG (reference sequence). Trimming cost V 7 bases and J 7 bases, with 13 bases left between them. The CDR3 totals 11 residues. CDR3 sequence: CAFLRARTQYF. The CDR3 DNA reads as TGTGCCTTCCTAAGGGCCCGGACCCAGTACTTC.

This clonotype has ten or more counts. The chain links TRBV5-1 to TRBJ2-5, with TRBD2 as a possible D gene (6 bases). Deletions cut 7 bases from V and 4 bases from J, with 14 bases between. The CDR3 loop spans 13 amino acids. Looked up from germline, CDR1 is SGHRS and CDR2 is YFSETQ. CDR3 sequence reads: CASARRAGETQYF. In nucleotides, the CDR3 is TGCGCCAGCGCCCGGAGGGCCGGAGAGACCCAGTACTTC.

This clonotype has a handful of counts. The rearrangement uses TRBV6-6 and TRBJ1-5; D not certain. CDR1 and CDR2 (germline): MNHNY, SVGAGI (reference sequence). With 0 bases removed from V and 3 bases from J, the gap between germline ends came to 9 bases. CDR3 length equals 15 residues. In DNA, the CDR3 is TGTGCCAGCAGTTACTCCGAGGCCTACAATCAGCCCCAGCATTTT. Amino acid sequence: CASSYSEAYNQPQHF.

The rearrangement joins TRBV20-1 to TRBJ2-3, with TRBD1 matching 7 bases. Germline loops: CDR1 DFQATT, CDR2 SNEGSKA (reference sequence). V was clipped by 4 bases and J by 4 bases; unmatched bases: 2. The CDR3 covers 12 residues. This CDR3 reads CSAKTGADTQYF. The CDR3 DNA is TGCAGTGCTAAAACAGGGGCAGATACGCAGTATTTT.

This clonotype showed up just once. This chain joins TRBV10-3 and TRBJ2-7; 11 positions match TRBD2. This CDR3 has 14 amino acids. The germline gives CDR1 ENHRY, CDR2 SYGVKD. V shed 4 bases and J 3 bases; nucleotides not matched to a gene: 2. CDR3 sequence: CAISGTSGRYEQYF. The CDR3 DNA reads TGTGCCATCAGTGGGACTAGCGGGCGCTACGAGCAGTACTTC.